This record looks at one T cell receptor (beta chain) sequence and its context. Libraries were prepared by immunoSEQ multiplex PCR; TCRdb keeps only in-frame clonotypes and omits some of them. The profile shows about 1 million clones, approximately 80% of them singletons. V lost 5 bases and J lost 1, with 5 bases in between. CDR1 and CDR2 from the germline V gene are SQVTM and ANQGSEA. This CDR3 spans 11 amino acids. This sample was taken from a study of shared clonotypes between healthy human individuals. This receptor was obtained from a man between 18 and 29 years old in good health. Some clones in this sample may be carry-over from other donors' samples. The sample comprised memory CD4+ T cells from PBMCs. Subset specified: CD45RA-negative fraction. The V call is TRBV29-1, the J call TRBJ1-1; D is uncertain. The CDR3 loop reads CSVRTNTEAFF. CDR3 DNA: TGCAGCGTTAGGACGAACACTGAAGCTTTCTTT.